This T cell receptor (beta chain) was identified in a study of response to subunit inactivated influenza vaccine. As regards this clonotype: Antigen: not known.

General study points: T cells newly recruited by each seasonal influenza vaccination are few, the authors suggested.

The germline gives CDR1 SNHLY, CDR2 FYNNEI. This CDR3 contains 15 residues. The trim removed 3 bases at V and 7 bases at J, leaving 11 bases unmatched. TCRdb passed the RT-PCR reads through MiXCR, listing each CDR3 protein once. In the table there are about 800,000 distinct CDR3 sequences, 21% of which are singletons. The material sequenced was PBMCs from blood, taken about 5 days after vaccination. This sequence joins TRBV2 and TRBJ2-5; 7 bases agree with TRBD1. The sequence derives from a man in his forties or fifties who received an inactivated influenza vaccine. CDR3 DNA: TGTGCCAGCAGTGACACCGGGACAGCTTATGGGACCCAGTACTTC. It specifies CASSDTGTAYGTQYF.